This passage covers 27 T cell receptor beta chains from one sample sequenced in a study of cytomegalovirus exposure and HLA in healthy donors. 13 Jbeta primers and 60 Vbeta primers were used for the PCR. This table comes from immunoSEQ multiplex PCR, and its TCRdb copy is limited to in-frame clones, with some not included. This listing includes 110,000 to 150,000 clones. Sequenced input: PBMCs. These receptors were taken from a male donor in good health and CMV-seronegative.

V gene TRBV7-9 combines with J gene TRBJ1-4; 9 bases match TRBD1. The CDR3 extends over 15 amino acids. Germline V gives CDR1 SEHNR, CDR2 FQNEAQ (reference sequence). V shed 5 bases and J 2 bases; nucleotides not matched to a gene: 3. CDR3 protein: CASSTTGGTNEKLFF. CDR3 coding DNA: TGTGCCAGCAGCACGACAGGGGGGACTAATGAAAAACTGTTTTTT. The complete variable domain, with remaining parts taken from reference TRBV7-9 and TRBJ1-4, reads DTGVSQNPRHKITKRGQNVTFRCDPISEHNRLYWYRQTLGQGPEFLTYFQNEAQLEKSRLLSDRFSAERPKGSFSTLEIQRTEQGDSAMYLCASSTTGGTNEKLFFGSGTQLSVL.

In regard to this clone: One junction end does not reproduce the germline sequence, and a read error may be involved. The V call is TRBV7-7, the J call TRBJ1-3; TRBD1 agrees at 7 bases. Per germline, CDR1 SSHAT and CDR2 FNYEAQ (reference sequence). This CDR3 is 15 amino acids long. As DNA, the CDR3 is TGTGCTAGCAGCGTGGACAGGAACTCTGGAAACACCATATATTTT. Its translation is CASSVDRNSGNTIYF.

The chain recombines TRBV9 with TRBJ1-1; D ambiguous. The ends were cut back, 0 bases at V and 1 base at J, with 7 bases in the middle. The CDR3 runs 14 residues. Germline V CDR1 and CDR2: SGDLS, YYNGEE. CDR3 nucleotide sequence: TGTGCCAGCAGCGTAGAGGGAGCGAACACTGAAGCTTTCTTT. Its protein product is CASSVEGANTEAFF.

The chain carries TRBV5-1 and TRBJ2-3; 8 bases are shared with TRBD2. J was trimmed by 2 bases and V by 1 base; bases with no gene match: 21. The germline V gene has CDR1 SGHRS and CDR2 YFSETQ. The CDR3 is made up of 21 amino acids. The CDR3 DNA is TGCGCCAGCAGCTTGTCCTCCGGAGACCGAATTCTAGCGGGCGACACAGATACGCAGTATTTT. Protein sequence: CASSLSSGDRILAGDTDTQYF.

The rearrangement links TRBV7-6 to TRBJ2-7; a possible D gene is TRBD2 (6 bases). V lost 1 base and J lost 4, with 11 bases in between. This CDR3 has 14 amino acids. Germline V CDR1 and CDR2: SGHVS, FNYEAQ. CDR3 in amino acids: CASSLDGGAYEQYF. The CDR3 DNA reads TGTGCCAGCAGCTTAGACGGCGGGGCTTACGAGCAGTACTTC.

This chain links TRBV15 with TRBJ2-1, with a possible D match to TRBD2 (6 bases). From germline, CDR1 is LNHNV and CDR2 YYDKDF (reference sequence). CDR3 length: 14 amino acids. The ends were cut back, 2 bases at V and 6 bases at J, with 11 bases in the middle. The CDR3 protein is CATSRSGGLNEQFF. CDR3 DNA: TGTGCCACCAGCAGATCAGGAGGGCTCAATGAGCAGTTCTTC.

The CDR3 is CSVVFQGLTYEQYF. In DNA form, the CDR3 reads TGCAGCGTTGTATTCCAGGGCCTCACCTACGAGCAGTACTTC. This sequence joins TRBV29-1 and TRBJ2-7; weak D call: TRBD1 (5 bases). The V end lost 4 bases, the J end lost 2 bases, and 15 bases lay between the germline ends. The CDR3 sequence is 14 residues long. Germline V gene sequence: CDR1 SQVTM, CDR2 ANQGSEA.

The genes are TRBV6-9 and TRBJ2-5; D remains ambiguous. The V gene's germline CDR1 is MNHGY and CDR2 SVAAGI. This CDR3 is 13 amino acids long. Trimming took off 2 bases at V and 9 bases at J, with 13 bases between the two ends. The CDR3 is CASSYDGASAQYF. The DNA for the CDR3 is TGTGCCAGCAGTTATGACGGAGCGTCGGCCCAGTACTTC.

The rearrangement joins TRBV9 to TRBJ2-2; 8 nucleotides line up with TRBD2. The CDR3 is 15 amino acids. V shed 2 bases, J shed 6 bases, and the junction held 6 bases outside the gene matches. Germline V CDR1 and CDR2: SGDLS, YYNGEE. CDR3 bases: TGTGCCAGCAGCGTCGGGACTAGGGTATCCGGGGAGCTGTTTTTT. Protein: CASSVGTRVSGELFF.

The rearrangement uses TRBV29-1 and TRBJ1-1; 7 positions match TRBD1. With V trimmed by 8 bases and J by 4 bases, 10 bases remained unmatched. The V gene's germline CDR1 is SQVTM and CDR2 ANQGSEA. The CDR3 has 13 residues. The CDR3 is CSSRLQGGTEAFF. The DNA for the CDR3 is TGCAGCTCGCGACTTCAGGGGGGCACTGAAGCTTTCTTT. The complete variable domain, with remaining parts taken from reference TRBV29-1 and TRBJ1-1, reads SAVISQKPSRDICQRGTSLTIQCQVDSQVTMMFWYRQQPGQSLTLIATANQGSEATYESGFVIDKFPISRPNLTFSTLTVSNMSPEDSSIYLCSSRLQGGTEAFFGQGTRLTVV.

The V and J genes are TRBV7-8 and TRBJ1-1; D is unclear. The germline V gene encodes CDR1 SGHVS and CDR2 FQNEAQ. CDR3 length: 14 amino acids. Trimming took 4 bases from V and 0 from J, leaving 9 bases between them. The CDR3 sequence: CASSSGIMNTEAFF. The CDR3 DNA reads as TGTGCCAGCAGCTCAGGAATAATGAACACTGAAGCTTTCTTT.

This chain links TRBV4-2 with TRBJ2-7; TRBD2 aligns across 7 bases. Trimming at V came to 8 bases and at J to 3 bases, leaving 10 bases not matched to a gene. The CDR3 spans 14 residues. Germline loops: CDR1 LGHNA, CDR2 YNFKEQ. DNA for the CDR3: TGTGCCAGCGGTCGAGGGGAGGGAGGCTACGAGCAGTACTTC. Protein: CASGRGEGGYEQYF.

This chain links TRBV4-1 with TRBJ1-1, with no clear D. Trimming stripped 1 base from V and 11 bases from J, with 14 bases between. Germline CDR1 and CDR2: MGHRA and YSYEKL. The CDR3 runs 13 residues. CDR3 in amino acids: CASSQGGVGMAFF. The CDR3 coding sequence is TGCGCCAGCAGCCAAGGCGGAGTAGGAATGGCTTTCTTT.

The chain recombines TRBV6-5 with TRBJ1-1, with 8 bases matching TRBD1. The germline V gene has CDR1 MNHEY and CDR2 SVGAGI. The CDR3 consists of 12 residues. The V and J ends lost 6 bases and 10 bases, in that order; junction bases with no gene match: 7. The CDR3, as DNA: TGTGCCAGCAGCGCGACAGGGGAGGCAGCTTTCTTT. Protein: CASSATGEAAFF.

V usage is TRBV6-5 and J usage is TRBJ1-2; D gene uncertain. The germline V gene has CDR1 MNHEY and CDR2 SVGAGI. This CDR3 has 14 residues. Trimming left V 6 bases short and J 7 bases short, with 18 bases between. As DNA, the CDR3 is TGTGCCAGCAGGCTAAACCCTGCGGGTCGTGGCTACACCTTC. Its translation: CASRLNPAGRGYTF.

The chain's CDR3 is CASSLTLETGLYNEQFF. As DNA, the CDR3 is TGTGCCAGCAGCTTAACTCTGGAGACAGGGCTCTACAATGAGCAGTTCTTC. The chain joins TRBV7-3 to TRBJ2-1, with 7 bases matching TRBD1. The CDR3 spans 17 residues. The ends lost 0 bases at V and 3 bases at J; junction bases unmatched: 8. Germline CDR1 SGHTA, CDR2 FQGTGA.

The chain joins TRBV7-8 to TRBJ2-7; the D gene is possibly TRBD2 (6 bases). The CDR3 length is 15 residues. The V end was cut by 3 bases, the J end by 3 bases, with 15 bases between. In germline, CDR1 is SGHVS, CDR2 FQNEAQ. Here the CDR3 reads CASSLETGTFYEQYF. The CDR3, as DNA: TGTGCCAGCAGCTTGGAAACCGGGACTTTCTACGAGCAGTACTTC.

This chain links TRBV11-2 with TRBJ1-3; D is unclear. V lost 4 bases, J lost 2 bases, and 12 bases lay in between. The length of the CDR3 is 15 residues. The germline gives CDR1 SGHAT, CDR2 FQNNGV. This chain's CDR3 is CASSSHAVPGNTIYF. CDR3 nucleotide sequence: TGTGCCAGCAGCTCCCACGCGGTCCCTGGAAACACCATATATTTT.

The rearrangement links TRBV5-6 to TRBJ1-5; possibly TRBD1 for D (6 bases). This CDR3 spans 15 amino acids. Trimming took off 1 base at V and 2 bases at J, with 10 bases between the two ends. Germline loops: CDR1 SGHDT, CDR2 YYEEEE. CDR3 sequence: CASSLTGSGNQPQHF. The CDR3 nucleotides are TGTGCCAGCAGCTTGACAGGGAGCGGCAATCAGCCCCAGCATTTT.

The genes are TRBV5-1 and TRBJ2-1, with D possibly matching TRBD2 (7 bases). This CDR3 region has 15 residues. V was cut by 1 base and J by 5 bases, with 13 bases left in between. Germline V CDR1 and CDR2: SGHRS, YFSETQ. CDR3 sequence reads: CASSLWGGAHNEQFF. The CDR3 DNA sequence: TGCGCCAGCAGCTTGTGGGGGGGGGCCCACAATGAGCAGTTCTTC.

The gene calls are TRBV29-1 and TRBJ2-6; D may be TRBD2 (6 bases). The CDR3 loop spans 13 amino acids. Germline V lookup: CDR1 SQVTM, CDR2 ANQGSEA. Trimming removed 6 bases at V and 2 bases at J, with 8 bases between. This CDR3 reads CSVGGTGANVLTF. Written as DNA, the CDR3 is TGCAGCGTAGGAGGGACTGGGGCCAACGTCCTGACTTTC.

V usage is TRBV19 and J usage is TRBJ2-7; TRBD2 agrees at 9 bases. The CDR3 loop spans 16 amino acids. V shed 4 bases and J 0 bases; nucleotides not matched to a gene: 7. Germline lookup yields CDR1 LNHDA and CDR2 SQIVND (reference sequence). Here the CDR3 reads CASSTLSGRSSYEQYF. The CDR3 DNA reads as TGTGCCAGTAGTACCCTTAGCGGGAGAAGCTCCTACGAGCAGTACTTC.

The chain couples TRBV4-1 to TRBJ1-2, with a tentative D call TRBD1 (6 bases). Germline V CDR1 and CDR2: MGHRA, YSYEKL. This CDR3 has 14 amino acids. Trimming removed 0 bases at V and 6 bases at J, with 11 bases between. For the CDR3, the DNA is TGCGCCAGCAGCCAAGAGCCCAGGGGTCATGGCTACACCTTC. This codes for CASSQEPRGHGYTF.

This chain joins TRBV9 and TRBJ1-2, with D perhaps matching TRBD1 (5 bases). The CDR3 totals 12 residues. Trimming stripped 3 bases from V and 4 bases from J, with 7 bases between. Germline values: CDR1 SGDLS, CDR2 YYNGEE. The CDR3 here is CASSAGLYGYTF. The CDR3 DNA reads TGTGCCAGCAGCGCGGGACTCTATGGCTACACCTTC.

This chain links TRBV7-2 with TRBJ2-4; TRBD1 aligns across 10 bases. Germline assignment: CDR1 SGHTA and CDR2 FQGNSA. Trimming took 5 bases from V and 0 from J; bases not matched to a gene: 4. The CDR3 sequence is 16 residues long. CDR3 protein: CASSQTGGSAKNIQYF. In nucleotides, the CDR3 is TGTGCCAGCAGCCAGACAGGGGGCTCAGCCAAAAACATTCAGTACTTC.

The V call is TRBV5-1, the J call TRBJ2-1; the match to TRBD2 covers 10 bases. Trimming took 4 bases from V and 9 from J; bases not matched to a gene: 4. Germline values: CDR1 SGHRS, CDR2 YFSETQ. The CDR3 covers 13 residues. The CDR3 nucleotides are TGCGCCAGCAGCAGATGGACTAGCGGTGAGCAGTTCTTC. Its protein product is CASSRWTSGEQFF.

This rearrangement joins TRBV25-1 to TRBJ1-2; D ambiguous. CDR1 is MGHDK, CDR2 SYGVNS, per germline. The CDR3 length is 13 residues. The ends were cut back, 4 bases at V and 5 bases at J, with 11 bases in the middle. CDR3 in amino acids: CASSVKERYGYTF. DNA for the CDR3: TGTGCCAGCAGTGTCAAAGAGAGGTATGGCTACACCTTC.